The rows below give T cell receptor beta chains drawn from one sample of a study of T-cell reconstitution after alpha-beta-depleted transplantation in children. In TCRdb, the PCR reads were re-called with MiXCR into one record per CDR3 protein. The repertoire consists of some 490,000 distinct CDR3 sequences, with around 12% occurring once and the leading ten covering around 5.6%. The sample here was PBMCs from the stem cell graft donor, taken from the stem cell graft. The source of these receptors is a human donor who donated a stem cell graft to a child with combined immunodeficiency. CDR3s include the opening cysteine and the closing phenylalanine or tryptophan. A D gene is named only where the DNA matches it firmly. Clone size appears in some rows only: once, few, many, or a class for an expanded clone.

TRBD1,TRBJ2-6,many,TRBV28,TGTGCCAGCAGTGGCCCGGGACAGGGAACTGGGGCCAACGTCCTGACTTTC,CASSGPGQGTGANVLTF
-,TRBJ1-1,few,TRBV12-3/TRBV12-4,TGTGCCAGCAGTTTTAACAGAAACACTGAAGCTTTCTTT,CASSFNRNTEAFF
TRBD1,TRBJ2-1,many,TRBV6-5,TGTGCCAGCAGTTACGGCAGGGGGCCCTACAATGAGCAGTTCTTC,CASSYGRGPYNEQFF
-,TRBJ2-2,many,TRBV12-3/TRBV12-4,TGTGCCAGCAGTCAGATTAACACCGGGGAGCTGTTTTTT,CASSQINTGELFF
TRBD2,TRBJ2-7,few,TRBV7-2,TGTGCCAGCACCCGGGACTATTTCTACGAGCAGTACTTC,CASTRDYFYEQYF
TRBD2,TRBJ2-3,few,TRBV12-3/TRBV12-4,TGTGCCAGCAGTCCTAGCGGGAATAGGGATACGCAGTATTTT,CASSPSGNRDTQYF
-,TRBJ2-1,-,TRBV9,TGTGCCAGCAGCGTAGCGGCGGTTATCGTCGATGAGCAGTTCTTC,CASSVAAVIVDEQFF
TRBD1,TRBJ1-2,-,TRBV6-5,TGTGCCAGCAGTTACTCGACCCCCGGGACAGCAAACTATGGCTACACCTTC,CASSYSTPGTANYGYTF
TRBD2,TRBJ2-1,-,TRBV4-3,TGCGCCAGCAGCCACCAGCGGGGTGAAGGGAATGAGCAGTTCTTC,CASSHQRGEGNEQFF
-,TRBJ2-3,-,TRBV27,TGTGCCAGCAGTTTGTACAGGGACACAGATACGCAGTATTTT,CASSLYRDTDTQYF
-,TRBJ2-2,few,TRBV28,TGTGCCAGCAGTTTCGGGGGCCGGGTAACCGGGGAGCTGTTTTTT,CASSFGGRVTGELFF
-,TRBJ2-1,many,TRBV20-1,TGCAGGGCTAGCACGACCAATGAGCAGTTCTTC,CRASTTNEQFF
-,TRBJ2-7,few,TRBV29-1,TGCAGCGTTCTTAATACAGGGTCCTACGAGCAGTACTTC,CSVLNTGSYEQYF
TRBD1,TRBJ1-4,-,TRBV27,TGTGCCAGCAGCCTTGGGACAGTTCGAAATGAAAAACTGTTTTTT,CASSLGTVRNEKLFF
-,TRBJ2-3,few,TRBV4-2,TGTGCCAGCAGCCAAGATACTGGAAGATACTGGGCGGGGATCACAGATACGCAGTATTTT,CASSQDTGRYWAGITDTQYF
-,TRBJ2-6,few,TRBV20-1,TGCAGTGCGAGAGCGGCTACTGGGGCCAACGTCCTGACTTTC,CSARAATGANVLTF
-,TRBJ2-3,few,TRBV19,TGTGCCAGTAGCCTCCGGCGGCAGAACACAGATACGCAGTATTTT,CASSLRRQNTDTQYF
TRBD1,TRBJ1-5,-,TRBV12-3/TRBV12-4,TGTGCCAGCACCTTGGGACAGCATCAGCCCCAGCATTTT,CASTLGQHQPQHF
TRBD2,TRBJ2-1,few,TRBV11-3,TGTGCCAGCAGCTCAGGACTAGCGGGAGGGAAAAAGTTCTTC,CASSSGLAGGKKFF
-,TRBJ1-2,few,TRBV7-2,TGTGCCAGCAGCTTACAAGTATCCGTAGGTGGCTACACCTTC,CASSLQVSVGGYTF
TRBD1,TRBJ2-5,few,TRBV20-1,TGCAGTGTTACAGGGGACAAGACCCAGTACTTC,CSVTGDKTQYF
-,TRBJ1-5,many,TRBV7-9,TGTGCCAGCAGCTTAGGACGGCCGAATCAGCCCCAGCATTTT,CASSLGRPNQPQHF
-,TRBJ2-1,-,TRBV6-2/TRBV6-3,TGTGCCAGCAGCTACCGGGCAGGGATCCCCTACAATGAGCAGTTCTTC,CASSYRAGIPYNEQFF
-,TRBJ2-6,-,TRBV7-9,TGTGCCAGCAGCTCGGGGGAAGGGGCCAACGTCCTGACTTTC,CASSSGEGANVLTF
TRBD2,TRBJ2-5,few,TRBV6-1,TGTGCCAGCAGCCGGACTAGCGGACTGAGGACCCAGTACTTC,CASSRTSGLRTQYF
TRBD2,TRBJ2-7,many,TRBV12-3/TRBV12-4,TGTGCCAGCAGCGGGACTAGGTGGGGAACCTACGAGCAGTACTTC,CASSGTRWGTYEQYF
-,TRBJ2-5,few,TRBV10-3,TGTGCCATCAGTGCGGGCAGGGGATTGTCACACGAGAGCAAAGAGACCCAGTACTTC,CAISAGRGLSHESKETQYF
TRBD2,TRBJ2-5,-,TRBV12-3/TRBV12-4,TGTGCCAGCAGTTTGGAGCGGGGCTTAATAACTCAAGAGACCCAGTACTTC,CASSLERGLITQETQYF
-,TRBJ1-2,-,TRBV12-3/TRBV12-4,TGTGCCAGCAGTACAACAGGTCGGGGTACGGGCTACACCTTC,CASSTTGRGTGYTF
-,TRBJ1-1,-,TRBV12-3/TRBV12-4,TGTGCCAGCAGTTTGTTCCGAAACGTGGCTTTCTTT,CASSLFRNVAFF
TRBD2,TRBJ2-7,few,TRBV29-1,TGCAGCGTTGCCGGGACTACCTACGAGCAGTACTTC,CSVAGTTYEQYF
TRBD2,TRBJ2-3,once,TRBV7-9,TGTGCCAGCCTGGTAGCGGGAGGGCCGGGCACAGATACGCAGTATTTT,CASLVAGGPGTDTQYF